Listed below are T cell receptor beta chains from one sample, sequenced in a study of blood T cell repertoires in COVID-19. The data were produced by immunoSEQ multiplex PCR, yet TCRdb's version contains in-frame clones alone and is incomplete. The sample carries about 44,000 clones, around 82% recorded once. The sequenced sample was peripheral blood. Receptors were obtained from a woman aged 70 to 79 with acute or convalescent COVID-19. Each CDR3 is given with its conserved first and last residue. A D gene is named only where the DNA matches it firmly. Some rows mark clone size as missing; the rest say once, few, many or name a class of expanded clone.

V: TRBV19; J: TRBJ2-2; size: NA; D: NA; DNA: TGTGCCAGTAGTATCACAGGGAAGGGCACCGGGGAGCTGTTTTTT; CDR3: CASSITGKGTGELFF
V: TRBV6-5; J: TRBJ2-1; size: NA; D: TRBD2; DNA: TGTGCCAGCAGAGTCCTAGCGGTTGGAGGCAATGAGCAGTTCTTC; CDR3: CASRVLAVGGNEQFF
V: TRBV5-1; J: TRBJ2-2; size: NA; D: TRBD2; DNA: TGCGCCAGCAGCTTGGCGCCTAGCGGGAGTGCCGGGGAGCTGTTTTTT; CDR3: CASSLAPSGSAGELFF
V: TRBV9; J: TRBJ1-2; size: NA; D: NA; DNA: TGTGCCAGCAGTTCACACGAGGGCTATGGCTACACCTTC; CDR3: CASSSHEGYGYTF
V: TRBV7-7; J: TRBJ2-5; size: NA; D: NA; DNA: TGTGCTAGCAGCTTCGGCGGAAACCAAGAGACCCAGTACTTC; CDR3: CASSFGGNQETQYF
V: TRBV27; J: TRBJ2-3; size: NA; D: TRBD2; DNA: TGTGCCAGCAGTCCTCTAAGCGGGAAGACAGATACGCAGTATTTT; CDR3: CASSPLSGKTDTQYF
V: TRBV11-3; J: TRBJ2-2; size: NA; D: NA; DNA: TGTGCCAGCAGCTCAACCGGGGAGCTGTTTTTT; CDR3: CASSSTGELFF
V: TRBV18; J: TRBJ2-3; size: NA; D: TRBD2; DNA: TGTGCCAGCTCACCACCGGGACTAGCGGGAACAGATACGCAGTATTTT; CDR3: CASSPPGLAGTDTQYF
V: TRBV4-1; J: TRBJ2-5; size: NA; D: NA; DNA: TGCGCCAGCAGCCAAGATCTGTCGGGATCGGATAATTGGGAGACCCAGTACTTC; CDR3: CASSQDLSGSDNWETQYF
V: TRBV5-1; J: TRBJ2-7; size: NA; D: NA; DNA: TGCGCCAGCAGAAGTCCACCAGGGTCGAACGAGCAGTACTTC; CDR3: CASRSPPGSNEQYF
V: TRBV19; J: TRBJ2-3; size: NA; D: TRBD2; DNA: TGTGCCAGTAGCACCGGGACTAGCGGGAGATCGGTAGAAACAGATACGCAGTATTTT; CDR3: CASSTGTSGRSVETDTQYF
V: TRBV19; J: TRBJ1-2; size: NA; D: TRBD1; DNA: TGTGCCAGTAGCACCTACGGACAGGGTAAACGCTATGGCTACACCTTC; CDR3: CASSTYGQGKRYGYTF
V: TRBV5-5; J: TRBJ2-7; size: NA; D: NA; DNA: TGTGCCAGCAGCTTGGGGGTGACTATCTCCTACGAGCAGTACTTC; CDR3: CASSLGVTISYEQYF
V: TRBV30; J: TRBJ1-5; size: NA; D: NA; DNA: TGTGCCTGGGGGACTGGAGTGGATCAGCCCCAGCATTTT; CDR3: CAWGTGVDQPQHF
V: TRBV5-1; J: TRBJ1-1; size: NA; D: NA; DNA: TGCGCCAGCAGCTTAACAGTGGGTGGGAGGACTGAAGCTTTCTTT; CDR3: CASSLTVGGRTEAFF
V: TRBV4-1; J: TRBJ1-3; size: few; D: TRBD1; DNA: TGCGCCAGCAGCCTAGGACAGGCCGGTGGAAACACCATATATTTT; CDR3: CASSLGQAGGNTIYF
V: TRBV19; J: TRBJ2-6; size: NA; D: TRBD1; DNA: TGTGCCAGTAGTATAGATGCTCACAGGGGTTCTGGGGCCAACGTCCTGACTTTC; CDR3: CASSIDAHRGSGANVLTF
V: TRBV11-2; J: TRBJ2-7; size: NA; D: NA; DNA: TGTGCCAGCCACCAGGGACTGGCGTTGGGCGAGCAGTACTTC; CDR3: CASHQGLALGEQYF
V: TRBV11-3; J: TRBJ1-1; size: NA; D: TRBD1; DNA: TGTGCCAGCCACCCACCGGGACAGGGGGCTTACACTGAAGCTTTCTTT; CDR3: CASHPPGQGAYTEAFF
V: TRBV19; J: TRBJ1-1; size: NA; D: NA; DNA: TGTGCCAGTAGTCCCGGGGGGCAAGGGTACACTGAAGCTTTCTTT; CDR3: CASSPGGQGYTEAFF
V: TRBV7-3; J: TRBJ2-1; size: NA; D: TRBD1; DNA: TGTGCCAGCAGCTTAGACAGGGTCAATGAGCAGTTCTTC; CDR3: CASSLDRVNEQFF
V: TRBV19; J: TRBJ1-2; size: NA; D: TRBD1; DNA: TGTGCCAGTAAAGCACCCGGGACAGCGTTCAACTATGGCTACACCTTC; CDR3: CASKAPGTAFNYGYTF
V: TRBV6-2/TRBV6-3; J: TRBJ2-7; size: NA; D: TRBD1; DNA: TGTGCCAGCAGTAACCGGGACAGGGGATCCTACGAGCAGTACTTC; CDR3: CASSNRDRGSYEQYF
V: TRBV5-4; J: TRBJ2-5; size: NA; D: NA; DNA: TGTGCCAGCAGCTTCGGGTCCTTGGAGACCCAGTACTTC; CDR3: CASSFGSLETQYF
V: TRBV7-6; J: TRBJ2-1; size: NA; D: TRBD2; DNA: TGTGCCAGCAGCTTAGTGATAGCGGGCTCCTACAATGAGCAGTTCTTC; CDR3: CASSLVIAGSYNEQFF
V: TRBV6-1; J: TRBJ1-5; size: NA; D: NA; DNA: TGTGCCAGCAGTGATAGGGGAATAAGCAATCAGCCCCAGCATTTT; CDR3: CASSDRGISNQPQHF
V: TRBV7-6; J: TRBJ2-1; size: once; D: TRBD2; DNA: TGTGCCAGCAGCTTAAGTGTAGGCGGGAGGGCCTTTGATGAGCAGTTCTTC; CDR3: CASSLSVGGRAFDEQFF
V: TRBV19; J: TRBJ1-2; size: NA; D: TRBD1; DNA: TGTGCCAGTAGTCCACTCCCGACAGGGGATAACTATGGCTACACCTTC; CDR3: CASSPLPTGDNYGYTF
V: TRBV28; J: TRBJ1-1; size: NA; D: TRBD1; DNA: TGTGCCAGCAGCCGGGACAGGGTAACTGAAGCTTTCTTT; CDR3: CASSRDRVTEAFF
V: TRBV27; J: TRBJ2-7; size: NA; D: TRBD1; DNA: TGTGCCAGCAGTTTATTCTGGGGACAGGGCTACGAGCAGTACTTC; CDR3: CASSLFWGQGYEQYF
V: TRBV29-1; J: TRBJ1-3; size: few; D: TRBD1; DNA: TGCAGCGTTCACCTTGGACAGGGGGCAGGAAACACCATATATTTT; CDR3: CSVHLGQGAGNTIYF
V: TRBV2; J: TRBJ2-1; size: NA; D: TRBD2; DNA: TGTGCCAGCAGGATCGAACAGGGAGGACTAGCGGCATCCACCCCAGATCACAATGAGCAGTTCTTC; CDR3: CASRIEQGGLAASTPDHNEQFF
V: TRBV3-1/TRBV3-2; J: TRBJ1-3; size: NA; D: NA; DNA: TGTGCCAGCAGCCAAGCAGGGGCCGGCTCTGGAAACACCATATATTTT; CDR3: CASSQAGAGSGNTIYF
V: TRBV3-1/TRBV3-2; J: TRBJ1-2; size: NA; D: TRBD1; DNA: TGTGCCAGCAGCCTAGACAGGGTCAGTGGCTACACCTTC; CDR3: CASSLDRVSGYTF
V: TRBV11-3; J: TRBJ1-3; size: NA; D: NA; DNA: TGTGCCAGCAGCCGGAGGACCTCTGGAAACACCATATATTTT; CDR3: CASSRRTSGNTIYF
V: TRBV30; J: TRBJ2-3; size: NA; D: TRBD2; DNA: TGTGCCTGGAGTCGGACTAGCGGGAGCACAGATACGCAGTATTTT; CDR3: CAWSRTSGSTDTQYF
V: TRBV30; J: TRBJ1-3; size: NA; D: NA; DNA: TGTGCAGGGAGGGCAGGGGCTGGAAACACCATATATTTT; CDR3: CAGRAGAGNTIYF
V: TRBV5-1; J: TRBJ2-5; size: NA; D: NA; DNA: TGCGCCAGCAGCTTGGGGGGCGAGGCCCAGTACTTC; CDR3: CASSLGGEAQYF
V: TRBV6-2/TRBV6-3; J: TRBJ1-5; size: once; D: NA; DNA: TGTGCCAGCAGTGCCCTTTTTGGGGCCCTGAATCAGCCCCAGCATTTT; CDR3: CASSALFGALNQPQHF
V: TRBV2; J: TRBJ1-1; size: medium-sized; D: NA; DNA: TGTGCCAGCAGTGACGAACCGGGGGGGACTGAAGCTTTCTTT; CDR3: CASSDEPGGTEAFF
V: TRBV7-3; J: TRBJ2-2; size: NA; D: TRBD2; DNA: TGTGCCAGCAGCTTAACGAGGTCTGAGCAGGGAGGGACCGGGGAGCTGTTTTTT; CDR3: CASSLTRSEQGGTGELFF
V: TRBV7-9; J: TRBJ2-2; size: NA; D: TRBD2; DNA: TGTGCCAGCAGCTCCTCTAGCGGGGGGCGCACCGGGGAGCTGTTTTTT; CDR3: CASSSSSGGRTGELFF
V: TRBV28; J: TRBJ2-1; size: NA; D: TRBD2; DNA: TGTGCCAGCAGTTTTGCGGGAGTTTCTTACAATGAGCAGTTCTTC; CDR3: CASSFAGVSYNEQFF
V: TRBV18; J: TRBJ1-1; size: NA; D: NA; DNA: TGTGCCAGCTCACCACCGGGGGGAGGTTCTGAAGCTTTCTTT; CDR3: CASSPPGGGSEAFF
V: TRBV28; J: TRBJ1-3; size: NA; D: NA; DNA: TGTGCCAGCACCAAGGGAGGGGGAAGTGGAAACACCATATATTTT; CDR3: CASTKGGGSGNTIYF
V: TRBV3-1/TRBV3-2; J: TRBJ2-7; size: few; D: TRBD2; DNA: TGTGCCAGCAGCGCAAGCGGGAGGCCCGACGAGCAGTACTTC; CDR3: CASSASGRPDEQYF
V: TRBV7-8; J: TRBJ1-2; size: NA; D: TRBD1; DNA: TGTGCCACCAGGGGGACAGGGGGCGCCTATGGCTACACCTTC; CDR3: CATRGTGGAYGYTF
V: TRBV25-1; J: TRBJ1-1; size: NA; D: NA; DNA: TGTGCCAGCAGTGGACCAGGGGAAGCTTTCTTT; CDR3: CASSGPGEAFF
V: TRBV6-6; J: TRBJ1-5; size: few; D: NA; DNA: TGTGCCAGCAGATTCCCAGGTTCCAATCAGCCCCAGCATTTT; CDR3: CASRFPGSNQPQHF